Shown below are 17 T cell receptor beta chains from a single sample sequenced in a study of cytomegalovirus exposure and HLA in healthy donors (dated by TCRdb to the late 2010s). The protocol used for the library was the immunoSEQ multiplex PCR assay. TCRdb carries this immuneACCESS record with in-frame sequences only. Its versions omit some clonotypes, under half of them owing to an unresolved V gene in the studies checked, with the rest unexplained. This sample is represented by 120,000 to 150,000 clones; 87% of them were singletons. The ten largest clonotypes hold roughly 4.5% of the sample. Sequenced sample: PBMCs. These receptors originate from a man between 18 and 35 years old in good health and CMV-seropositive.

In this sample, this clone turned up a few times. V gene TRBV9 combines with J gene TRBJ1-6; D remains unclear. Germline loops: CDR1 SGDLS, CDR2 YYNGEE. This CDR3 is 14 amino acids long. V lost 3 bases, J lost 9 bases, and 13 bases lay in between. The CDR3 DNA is TGTGCCAGCAGCGGACAATTTGGGTCTTCACCCCTCCACTTT. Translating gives CASSGQFGSSPLHF.

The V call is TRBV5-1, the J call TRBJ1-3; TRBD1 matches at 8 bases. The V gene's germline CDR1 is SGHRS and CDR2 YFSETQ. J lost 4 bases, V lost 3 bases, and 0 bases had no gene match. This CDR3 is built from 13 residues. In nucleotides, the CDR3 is TGCGCCAGCAGCTGGGACAGGGGAAACACCATATATTTT. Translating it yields CASSWDRGNTIYF.

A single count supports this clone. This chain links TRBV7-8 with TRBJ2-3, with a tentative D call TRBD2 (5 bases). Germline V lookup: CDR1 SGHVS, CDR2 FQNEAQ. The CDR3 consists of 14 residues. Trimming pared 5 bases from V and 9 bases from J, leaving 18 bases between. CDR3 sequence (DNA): TGTGCCAGCAGCAGCCTTCAGGCTGGACTCACGCAGTATTTT. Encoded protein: CASSSLQAGLTQYF.

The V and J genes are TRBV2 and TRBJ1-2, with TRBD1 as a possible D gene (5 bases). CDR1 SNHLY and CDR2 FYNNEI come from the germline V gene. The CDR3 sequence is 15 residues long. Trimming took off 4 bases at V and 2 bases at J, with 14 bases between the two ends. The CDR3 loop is CASSAINQGNYGYTF. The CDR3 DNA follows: TGTGCCAGCAGTGCAATAAATCAGGGCAACTATGGCTACACCTTC.

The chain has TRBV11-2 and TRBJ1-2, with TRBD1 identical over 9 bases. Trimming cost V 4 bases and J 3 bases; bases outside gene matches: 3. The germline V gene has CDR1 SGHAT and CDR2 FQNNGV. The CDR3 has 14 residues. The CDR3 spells CASSSDRGDYGYTF. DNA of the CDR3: TGTGCCAGCAGCTCAGACAGGGGGGACTATGGCTACACCTTC.

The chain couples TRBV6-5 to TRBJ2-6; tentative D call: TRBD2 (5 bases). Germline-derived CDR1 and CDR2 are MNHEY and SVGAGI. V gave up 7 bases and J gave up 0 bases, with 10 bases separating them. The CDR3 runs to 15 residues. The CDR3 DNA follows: TGTGCCAGCACCCACGGGGACTCTGGGGCCAACGTCCTGACTTTC. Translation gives CASTHGDSGANVLTF.

The CDR3 here is CASSVPGQDLTNEKLFF. CDR3 nucleotide sequence: TGTGCCAGCAGTGTACCGGGACAGGACCTAACTAATGAAAAACTGTTTTTT. V and J are TRBV2 and TRBJ1-4; 8 nucleotides agree with TRBD1. From germline, CDR1 is SNHLY and CDR2 FYNNEI. This CDR3 contains 17 residues. V gave up 4 bases and J gave up 1 base; unmatched junction bases: 8.

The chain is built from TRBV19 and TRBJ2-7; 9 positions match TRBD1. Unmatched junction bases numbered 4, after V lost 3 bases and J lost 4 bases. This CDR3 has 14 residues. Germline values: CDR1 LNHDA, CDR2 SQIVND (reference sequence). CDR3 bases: TGTGCCAGTAGTATCGGGACAGGGCTGTACGAGCAGTACTTC. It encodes CASSIGTGLYEQYF.

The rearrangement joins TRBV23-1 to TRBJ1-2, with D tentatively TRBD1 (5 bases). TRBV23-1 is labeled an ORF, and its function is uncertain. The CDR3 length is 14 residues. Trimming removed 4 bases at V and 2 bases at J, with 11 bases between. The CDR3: CASSPGGGNYGYTF. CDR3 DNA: TGCGCCAGCAGTCCGGGTGGGGGGAACTATGGCTACACCTTC.

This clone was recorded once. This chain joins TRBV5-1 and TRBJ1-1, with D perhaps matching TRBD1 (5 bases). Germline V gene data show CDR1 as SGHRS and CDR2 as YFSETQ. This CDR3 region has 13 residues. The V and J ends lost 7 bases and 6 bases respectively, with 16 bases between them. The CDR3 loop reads CASSIGGGAEAFF. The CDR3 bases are TGCGCCAGCTCAATCGGCGGGGGGGCTGAAGCTTTCTTT.

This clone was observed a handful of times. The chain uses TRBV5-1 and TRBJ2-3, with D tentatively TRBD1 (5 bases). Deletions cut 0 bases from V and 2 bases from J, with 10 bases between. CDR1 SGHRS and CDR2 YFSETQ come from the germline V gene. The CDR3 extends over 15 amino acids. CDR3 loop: CASSLAGRLTDTQYF. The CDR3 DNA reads TGCGCCAGCAGCTTGGCAGGGCGCCTCACAGATACGCAGTATTTT.

In nucleotides, the CDR3 is TGTGCCAGCAGGAGACAGTCGGACACCTACGAGCAGTACTTC. Amino acid sequence: CASRRQSDTYEQYF. This chain uses TRBV6-1 with TRBJ2-7, with D tentatively TRBD1 (5 bases). CDR1 is MNHNS, CDR2 SASEGT, per germline. The V end lost 6 bases, the J end lost 2 bases, and 14 bases lay between the germline ends. The CDR3 is 14 residues long.

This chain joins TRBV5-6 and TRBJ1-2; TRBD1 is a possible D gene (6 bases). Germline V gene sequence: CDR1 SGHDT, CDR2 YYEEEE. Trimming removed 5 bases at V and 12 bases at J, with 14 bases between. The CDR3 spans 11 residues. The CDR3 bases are TGTGCCAGCAGTTTCAGGGAGGGGGACACCTTC. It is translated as CASSFREGDTF. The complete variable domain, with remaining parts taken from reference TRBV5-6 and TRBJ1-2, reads DAGVTQSPTHLIKTRGQQVTLRCSPKSGHDTVSWYQQALGQGPQFIFQYYEEEERQRGNFPDRFSGHQFPNYSSELNVNALLLGDSALYLCASSFREGDTFGSGTRLTVV.

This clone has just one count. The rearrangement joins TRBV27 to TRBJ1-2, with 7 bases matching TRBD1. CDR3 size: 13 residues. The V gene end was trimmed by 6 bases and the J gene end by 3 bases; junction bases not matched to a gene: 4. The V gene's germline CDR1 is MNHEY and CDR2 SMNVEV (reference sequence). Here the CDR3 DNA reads TGTGCCAGCAGAGAGACAGGGTACTATGGCTACACCTTC. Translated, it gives CASRETGYYGYTF.

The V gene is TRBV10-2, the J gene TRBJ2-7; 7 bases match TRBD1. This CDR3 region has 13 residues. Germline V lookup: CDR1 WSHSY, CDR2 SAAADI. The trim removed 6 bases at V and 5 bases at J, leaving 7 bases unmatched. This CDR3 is CASSGDRVDEQYF. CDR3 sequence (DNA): TGCGCCAGCAGCGGAGACAGGGTGGACGAGCAGTACTTC.

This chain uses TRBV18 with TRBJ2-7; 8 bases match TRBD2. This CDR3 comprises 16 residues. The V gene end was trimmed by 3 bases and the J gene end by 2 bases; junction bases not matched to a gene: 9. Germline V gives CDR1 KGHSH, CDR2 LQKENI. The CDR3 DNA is TGTGCCAGCTCACCCTCCGGCGGACTAGCAGCCTACGAGCAGTACTTC. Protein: CASSPSGGLAAYEQYF. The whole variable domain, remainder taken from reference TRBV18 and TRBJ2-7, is NAGVMQNPRHLVRRRGQEARLRCSPMKGHSHVYWYRQLPEEGLKFMVYLQKENIIDESGMPKERFSAEFPKEGPSILRIQQVVRGDSAAYFCASSPSGGLAAYEQYFGPGTRLTVT.

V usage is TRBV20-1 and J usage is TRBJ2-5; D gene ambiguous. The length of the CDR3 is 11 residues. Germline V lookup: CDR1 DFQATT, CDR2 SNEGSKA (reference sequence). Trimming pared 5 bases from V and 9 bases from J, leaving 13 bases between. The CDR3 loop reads CSAFLGQAQYF. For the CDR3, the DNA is TGCAGTGCTTTCCTTGGTCAGGCCCAGTACTTC.